The sample holds a few counts of the clone carrying this TCR beta chain. This sample is part of a study of blood T cell repertoires in COVID-19. Trimming took off 6 bases at V and 6 bases at J, with 14 bases between the two ends. The CDR3 runs to 13 residues. The germline V gene encodes CDR1 MDHEN and CDR2 SYDVKM. Measured with immunoSEQ multiplex PCR; TCRdb has only the in-frame clones, and not every one. The sample holds approximately 330,000 clones; 80% to 90% are singletons and the top ten take around 9.9%. Seattle researchers signed up patients amid active infection and tracked them longitudinally.

Source material: peripheral blood. The sequence derives from a man aged 30 to 39 with COVID-19, enrolled during active disease. The rearrangement links TRBV28 to TRBJ1-1, with D perhaps TRBD1 (6 bases). The CDR3 sequence: CASSLTGPPEAFF. Here the CDR3 DNA reads TGTGCCAGCAGCCTTACAGGGCCCCCTGAAGCTTTCTTT.